The 24 T cell receptor beta chains presented below share a single source sample, sequenced in a study of blood T cell repertoires in COVID-19. Sequenced by immunoSEQ multiplex PCR; TCRdb stores in-frame clones only, minus some. The sample shows tens of thousands of clones, roughly 77% of them seen only once. Input material: peripheral blood. All receptors derive from an older woman with acute or convalescent COVID-19.

This rearrangement joins TRBV28 to TRBJ2-7; weak D call: TRBD1 (7 bases). The germline V and J ends were trimmed by 3 bases and 7 bases, with 25 bases remaining between them. The CDR3 spans 17 residues. Per the germline V gene, CDR1 is MDHEN and CDR2 is SYDVKM. The CDR3 bases are TGTGCCAGCAGTTTCCGTCGTACCAGCAGGGGGGCTGTAGAGCAGTACTTC. It is translated as CASSFRRTSRGAVEQYF.

The chain couples TRBV5-8 to TRBJ2-1, with 12 nucleotides matching TRBD2. The germline V gene encodes CDR1 SGHTS and CDR2 YDEGEE. This CDR3 contains 14 residues. V trimming: 8 bases; J trimming: 4 bases; junction bases outside the gene matches: 4. Here the CDR3 reads CASHGLAGYNEQFF. Written as DNA, the CDR3 is TGTGCCAGTCACGGACTAGCGGGATACAATGAGCAGTTCTTC.

DNA for the CDR3: TGTGCCAGCAGTTCGACGACAGGCCCCACTGGGGCCAACGTCCTGACTTTC. This gives the protein CASSSTTGPTGANVLTF. The gene calls are TRBV27 and TRBJ2-6; maybe TRBD1 (6 bases). V gave up 4 bases and J gave up 2 bases, with 15 bases separating them. CDR3 length: 17 residues. Germline CDR1 is MNHEY and CDR2 is SMNVEV (reference sequence).

The rearrangement joins TRBV11-3 to TRBJ2-1; tentative D call: TRBD1 (5 bases). V shed 1 base and J shed 5 bases, with 9 bases lying between them. The CDR3 totals 14 residues. Per germline, CDR1 SGHNT and CDR2 YENEEA. CDR3 sequence: CASSLADTHNEQFF. The CDR3 DNA reads TGTGCCAGCAGCTTAGCGGACACTCACAATGAGCAGTTCTTC.

This chain joins TRBV6-5 and TRBJ2-7; 7 bases line up with TRBD2. The CDR3 loop spans 14 amino acids. Germline trimming cut 6 bases from V and 0 bases from J; bases unmatched to any gene: 5. Germline CDR1 and CDR2: MNHEY and SVGAGI. Here the CDR3 reads CASRSSGPSYEQYF. Here the CDR3 DNA reads TGTGCCAGCAGGTCTAGCGGACCCTCCTACGAGCAGTACTTC.

This chain connects TRBV6-1 to TRBJ1-2; perhaps TRBD1 as D (5 bases). V was pared by 2 bases and J by 7 bases, with 17 bases between. This CDR3 has 15 amino acids. Germline CDR1 is MNHNS and CDR2 is SASEGT. CDR3 region: CASSESFVPGVGYTF. The CDR3, as DNA: TGTGCCAGCAGTGAATCATTCGTCCCGGGGGTTGGCTACACCTTC.

The V call is TRBV4-2, the J call TRBJ2-1, with D possibly being TRBD2 (6 bases). This CDR3 is 17 amino acids long. The V end was cut by 0 bases, the J end by 2 bases, with 14 bases between. Germline V gene sequence: CDR1 LGHNA, CDR2 YNFKEQ. DNA for the CDR3: TGTGCCAGCAGCCAAGATCGGGGCGGGACGGCCTACAATGAGCAGTTCTTC. Its protein product is CASSQDRGGTAYNEQFF.

V is TRBV19 and J is TRBJ1-2, with a weak D call TRBD1 (5 bases). V shed 10 bases and J shed 4 bases, with 19 bases lying between them. Germline V gene sequence: CDR1 LNHDA, CDR2 SQIVND (reference sequence). The CDR3 contains 14 residues. CDR3 bases: TGTGCCACCCTCTGGGGCAGCAGTGGCTATGGCTACACCTTC. This encodes CATLWGSSGYGYTF.

This clone appeared once. This rearrangement joins TRBV28 to TRBJ1-1, with TRBD1 matching over 9 bases. Germline CDR1 is MDHEN and CDR2 is SYDVKM. V lost 6 bases, J lost 9 bases, and 17 bases stayed unmatched. CDR3 length equals 16 residues. Written as DNA, the CDR3 is TGTGCCAGCAGATCATTGTCGGGACAGGGTAAGGCCCAAGCTTTCTTT. Encoded protein: CASRSLSGQGKAQAFF.

V is TRBV24-1 and J is TRBJ2-7; TRBD1 matches at 12 bases. This CDR3 contains 15 residues. Germline V lookup: CDR1 KGHDR, CDR2 SFDVKD. With 7 bases clipped from V and 7 bases from J, the junction kept 10 bases outside the gene matches. CDR3: CATSRGQGAISEQYF. DNA of the CDR3: TGTGCCACCAGCCGGGGACAGGGGGCAATATCGGAGCAGTACTTC.

The chain joins TRBV7-2 to TRBJ1-5, with D possibly matching TRBD1 (6 bases). Germline V gene sequence: CDR1 SGHTA, CDR2 FQGNSA. The V gene lost 2 bases and the J gene lost 0 bases, with 8 bases spanning the gap. The CDR3 runs to 15 residues. This chain's CDR3 is CASSLRGGSNQPQHF. CDR3 sequence (DNA): TGTGCCAGCAGCTTAAGGGGGGGTAGCAATCAGCCCCAGCATTTT.

CDR3 region: CASSVQRGAGDTQYF. CDR3 in DNA: TGTGCCAGCAGCGTCCAGCGGGGGGCGGGGGATACGCAGTATTTT. The chain couples TRBV6-5 to TRBJ2-3; 9 bases fit TRBD2. Germline CDR1 MNHEY, CDR2 SVGAGI. This CDR3 has 15 amino acids. The V and J ends lost 6 bases and 6 bases, in that order; junction bases with no gene match: 10.

CDR3: CASTVTGPSYEQYF. CDR3 DNA sequence: TGTGCCAGCACCGTGACAGGTCCTTCCTACGAGCAGTACTTC. The chain uses TRBV6-5 and TRBJ2-7; D perhaps matches TRBD1 (6 bases). Germline V gene data show CDR1 as MNHEY and CDR2 as SVGAGI. The CDR3 length is 14 residues. The V gene lost 7 bases and the J gene lost 1 base, with 14 bases spanning the gap.

This clone has only a few counts. This chain links TRBV7-2 with TRBJ2-7; 11 bases agree with TRBD1. Trimming at V came to 5 bases and at J to 2 bases, leaving 8 bases not matched to a gene. Germline V gene data show CDR1 as SGHTA and CDR2 as FQGNSA. CDR3 length equals 16 residues. This CDR3 is CASSLPRDRGTYEQYF. The CDR3 nucleotides are TGTGCCAGCAGCCTTCCGCGGGACAGGGGGACCTACGAGCAGTACTTC.

The chain combines TRBV28 with TRBJ1-4, with 8 bases identical to TRBD1. Germline assignment: CDR1 MDHEN and CDR2 SYDVKM. V lost 4 bases and J lost 5; bases outside the gene matches: 6. The CDR3 contains 15 residues. The CDR3 loop is CASSSRGLWNEKLFF. The CDR3, as DNA: TGTGCCAGCAGTTCCAGGGGGCTGTGGAATGAAAAACTGTTTTTT.

The rearrangement links TRBV7-2 to TRBJ1-3; D call uncertain. V gave up 5 bases and J gave up 1 base, with 18 bases separating them. Germline V CDR1 and CDR2: SGHTA, FQGNSA. The CDR3 is 17 amino acids. The CDR3 coding sequence is TGTGCCAGCAGCCCGAGGGCGAGCGGGGAATCTGGAAACACCATATATTTT. It is translated as CASSPRASGESGNTIYF.

The chain employs TRBV3-1 (or the pseudogene TRBV3-2) and TRBJ2-3; TRBD2 matches 11 bases. Germline V gene sequence: CDR1 LGHDT, CDR2 YNNKEL (reference sequence). CDR3 length: 19 residues. The J segment lost 0 bases and the V segment lost 4 bases, leaving 12 bases of the junction unmatched. The CDR3 bases are TGTGCCAGCAGCCGCTTTGGAGCTAGCGGGAGGCCTAGCACAGATACGCAGTATTTT. Protein: CASSRFGASGRPSTDTQYF.

This clone was picked up a small number of times. The gene calls are TRBV15 and TRBJ2-1, with 9 bases that match TRBD1. CDR1 and CDR2 (germline): LNHNV, YYDKDF (reference sequence). The V gene end was trimmed by 0 bases and the J gene end by 12 bases; junction bases not matched to a gene: 9. The CDR3 spans 15 residues. CDR3 in amino acids: CATSRDVGQGNPQFF. The CDR3 DNA reads TGTGCCACCAGCAGAGATGTCGGACAGGGGAATCCGCAGTTCTTC.

This clone was counted only a few times. The chain has TRBV3-1 (or the pseudogene TRBV3-2) and TRBJ1-2; 8 bases are shared with TRBD1. There are 14 residues in the CDR3. Losses at the gene ends were 6 bases for V and 4 bases for J; bases not matched to a gene: 7. Per the germline V gene, CDR1 is LGHDT and CDR2 is YNNKEL (reference sequence). The CDR3 sequence: CASRPSDRGYGYTF. CDR3 sequence (DNA): TGTGCCAGCAGGCCGTCCGACAGGGGCTATGGCTACACCTTC.

This clone turned up a few times. This sequence joins TRBV6-1 and TRBJ1-2; the D gene is possibly TRBD1 (6 bases). This CDR3 region has 14 residues. Germline-derived CDR1 and CDR2 are MNHNS and SASEGT. The V and J ends lost 2 bases and 7 bases respectively, with 14 bases between them. CDR3 residues: CASSERGGLGGYTF. The CDR3 nucleotides read TGTGCCAGCAGTGAAAGGGGGGGGCTGGGTGGCTACACCTTC.

The V call is TRBV3-1 (or the pseudogene TRBV3-2), the J call TRBJ1-2; perhaps TRBD1 as D (5 bases). Trimming took off 3 bases at V and 7 bases at J, with 18 bases between the two ends. The CDR3 covers 15 residues. Germline loops: CDR1 LGHDT, CDR2 YNNKEL (reference sequence). CDR3: CASSHPRGTASGYTF. The CDR3 DNA reads TGTGCCAGCAGCCATCCCCGAGGGACTGCCAGTGGCTACACCTTC.

The chain uses TRBV7-6 and TRBJ2-7; D is perhaps TRBD1 (6 bases). The CDR3 has 18 residues. Germline V CDR1 and CDR2: SGHVS, FNYEAQ. Trimming took 1 base from V and 1 from J, leaving 20 bases between them. The CDR3: CASSLGAQRQGKSYEQYF. The CDR3 nucleotides read TGTGCCAGCAGCTTAGGAGCCCAGAGGCAGGGGAAATCCTACGAGCAGTACTTC.

The chain employs TRBV12-3 or TRBV12-4 and TRBJ1-4; D is possibly TRBD1 (5 bases). This CDR3 has 13 amino acids. V lost 8 bases, J lost 5 bases, and 12 bases lay in between. The CDR3 loop reads CASQGEPNEKLFF. CDR3 nucleotide sequence: TGTGCCAGCCAAGGGGAACCAAATGAAAAACTGTTTTTT.

This clone was observed a single time. V usage is TRBV19 and J usage is TRBJ1-5; D call uncertain. The germline CDR1 and CDR2 sequences are LNHDA and SQIVND (reference sequence). V was shortened by 6 bases and J by 0 bases, with 12 bases between the two germline ends. The length of the CDR3 is 15 residues. The CDR3, as DNA: TGTGCCAGTAGCCCCCACCCGGTTAGCAATCAGCCCCAGCATTTT. Its protein is CASSPHPVSNQPQHF.